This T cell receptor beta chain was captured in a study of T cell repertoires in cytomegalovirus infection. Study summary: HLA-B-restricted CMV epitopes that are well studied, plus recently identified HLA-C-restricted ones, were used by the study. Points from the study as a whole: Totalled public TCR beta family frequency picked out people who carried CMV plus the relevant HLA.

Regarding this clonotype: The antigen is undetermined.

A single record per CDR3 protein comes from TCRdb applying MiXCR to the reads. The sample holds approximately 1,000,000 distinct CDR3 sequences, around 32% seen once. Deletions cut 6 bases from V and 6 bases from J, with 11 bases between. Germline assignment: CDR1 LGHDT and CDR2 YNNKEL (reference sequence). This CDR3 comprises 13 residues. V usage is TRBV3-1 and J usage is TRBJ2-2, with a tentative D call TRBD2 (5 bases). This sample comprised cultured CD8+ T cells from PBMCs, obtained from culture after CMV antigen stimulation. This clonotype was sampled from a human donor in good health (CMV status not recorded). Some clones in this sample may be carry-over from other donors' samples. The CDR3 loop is CASRPSGPGELFF. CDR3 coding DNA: TGTGCCAGCAGACCCAGCGGTCCCGGGGAGCTGTTTTTT.